This T cell receptor beta chain was observed in a study of blood T cell repertoires in COVID-19. V lost 5 bases and J 3 bases, leaving 10 bases between the germline ends. Germline CDR1 and CDR2: SGHAT and FQNNGV. The CDR3 consists of 13 residues. This clone occurred once. Measured with immunoSEQ multiplex PCR; TCRdb has only the in-frame clones, and not every one. The sample contains hundreds of thousands of clones, over 65% of which appear only once. The V gene is TRBV11-2, the J gene TRBJ2-5; D may be TRBD1 (6 bases). Sequencing was done on a sample of peripheral blood. The sequence was obtained from an elderly woman with acute or convalescent COVID-19. CDR3 in DNA: TGTGCCAGCAGCCCAGGGACAAAAGAGACCCAGTACTTC. Amino acids: CASSPGTKETQYF.